Presented here are 3 T cell receptor beta chains from one specimen sequenced in a study of technical replicates of blood from a few donors. The table came from immunoSEQ multiplex PCR; TCRdb's copy has only in-frame clones and leaves some out. The data hold about 53,000 clones, with 70% to 90% observed a single time. Sequencing was performed on PBMCs. These receptors originate from a human donor in good health. Some clones in this sample may be carry-over from other donors' samples.

The V gene is TRBV5-6, the J gene TRBJ2-1, with 7 bases identical to TRBD2. This CDR3 region has 14 residues. Losses at the gene ends were 5 bases for V and 5 bases for J; bases not matched to a gene: 7. Germline lookup yields CDR1 SGHDT and CDR2 YYEEEE. CDR3 loop: CASRWEGRNNEQFF. CDR3 in DNA: TGTGCCAGCAGGTGGGAGGGGAGGAACAATGAGCAGTTCTTC.

The rearrangement joins TRBV7-2 to TRBJ2-7, with 10 bases identical to TRBD2. Germline assignment: CDR1 SGHTA and CDR2 FQGNSA. The length of the CDR3 is 16 residues. Trimming cost V 5 bases and J 3 bases; bases outside gene matches: 10. The CDR3 nucleotides read TGTGCCAGCAGCCTTTCGCGAAGCGGGGGGGGCTACGAGCAGTACTTC. It translates to CASSLSRSGGGYEQYF.

The chain combines TRBV19 with TRBJ2-5; D is unclear. Germline V gene data show CDR1 as LNHDA and CDR2 as SQIVND (reference sequence). The CDR3 has 12 amino acids. V was shortened by 4 bases and J by 7 bases, with 10 bases between the two germline ends. The CDR3 DNA reads as TGTGCCAGTAGTACCCTTCGAGGGACCCAGTACTTC. It translates to CASSTLRGTQYF.